The 5 T cell receptor beta chains below come from one sample, sequenced in a study of beta chain features in type 1 diabetes (dated by TCRdb to 2017 to 2018). Overall study outcomes, separate from this receptor: A moderate but significant shortening of TCRB CDR3 length was observed in type 1 diabetes patients in all four CD4+ subsets.

For these TCRs, the target antigens are not known. Library creation used the immunoSEQ multiplex PCR assay. All of the isolated RNA was reverse transcribed with the High Capacity cDNA Reverse Transcription Kit, so expressed TCRB transcripts were sequenced. TCRdb mirrors the immuneACCESS table, restricted to in-frame sequences. Some clones are absent from its copies; in checked studies, under half trace to an unresolved V gene, and the reason for the others is unknown. The sample has 600,000 to 750,000 clones on record, over 10% of them singletons. 0.095% to 0.15% of the sample rests with the top ten. Sequencing was carried out using naive CD4+ T cells from blood. In light of the paper, this sample's cell subset or site label describes: true naive CD4+ T cells. The receptor set was obtained from a man aged 25-45 years with type 1 diabetes.

This chain uses TRBV5-1 with TRBJ2-4; 7 positions match TRBD1. V lost 0 bases to trimming and J lost 6 bases; unmatched junction nucleotides: 9. The germline gives CDR1 SGHRS, CDR2 YFSETQ. CDR3 size: 16 residues. CDR3 nucleotides: TGCGCCAGCAGCTTGGACCTACAGGGGCGCACAAACATTCAGTACTTC. Translated, it gives CASSLDLQGRTNIQYF.

The rearrangement links TRBV9 to TRBJ2-2; D perhaps matches TRBD1 (6 bases). With 0 bases removed from V and 4 bases from J, the gap between germline ends came to 10 bases. Per germline, CDR1 SGDLS and CDR2 YYNGEE. The CDR3 loop spans 15 amino acids. The CDR3 is CASSVAPQGTGELFF. In nucleotides, the CDR3 is TGTGCCAGCAGCGTAGCTCCACAGGGCACCGGGGAGCTGTTTTTT.

This clone has only a few counts. The chain couples TRBV29-1 to TRBJ2-6; D remains ambiguous. This CDR3 comprises 13 residues. Germline-derived CDR1 and CDR2 are SQVTM and ANQGSEA. The V end lost 4 bases, the J end lost 0 bases, and 4 bases lay between the germline ends. CDR3 nucleotides: TGCAGCGTTGTAGTCTCTGGGGCCAACGTCCTGACTTTC. As protein: CSVVVSGANVLTF. Full variable domain (outside the CDR3, taken from reference TRBV29-1 and TRBJ2-6): SAVISQKPSRDICQRGTSLTIQCQVDSQVTMMFWYRQQPGQSLTLIATANQGSEATYESGFVIDKFPISRPNLTFSTLTVSNMSPEDSSIYLCSVVVSGANVLTFGAGSRLTVL.

This clone turned up a few times. The V gene is TRBV30, the J gene TRBJ2-7; 13 nucleotides align to TRBD2. This CDR3 has 16 amino acids. Germline V gene lookup returns CDR1 GTSNPN and CDR2 SVGIG (reference sequence). The ends lost 4 bases at V and 0 bases at J; junction bases unmatched: 6. The CDR3 sequence is CAWKVTSGGSSYEQYF. CDR3 bases: TGTGCCTGGAAAGTGACTAGCGGGGGGAGCTCCTACGAGCAGTACTTC.

A few counts support this clone. CDR3 coding DNA: TGCGCCAGCAGCTTAGGAGACAGAAGTTCTGATGAGCAGTTCTTC. It is translated as CASSLGDRSSDEQFF. The chain has TRBV5-1 and TRBJ2-1, with a weak D call TRBD1 (5 bases). The CDR3 is 15 residues long. Germline CDR1 SGHRS, CDR2 YFSETQ. Trimming cost V 2 bases and J 8 bases, with 17 bases left between them.